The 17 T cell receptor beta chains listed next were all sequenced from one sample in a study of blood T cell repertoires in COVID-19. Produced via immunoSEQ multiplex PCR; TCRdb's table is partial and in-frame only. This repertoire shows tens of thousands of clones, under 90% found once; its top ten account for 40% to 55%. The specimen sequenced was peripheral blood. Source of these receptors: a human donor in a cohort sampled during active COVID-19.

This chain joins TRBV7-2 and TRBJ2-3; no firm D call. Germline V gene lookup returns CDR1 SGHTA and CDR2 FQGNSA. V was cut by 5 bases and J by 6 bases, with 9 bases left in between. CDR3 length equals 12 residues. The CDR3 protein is CASSPMRDTQYF. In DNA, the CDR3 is TGTGCCAGCAGCCCCATGAGGGATACGCAGTATTTT.

The CDR3 loop is CASSSPFPGLGLSYEQYV. The CDR3 bases are TGTGCCAGCAGCTCTCCCTTCCCGGGACTAGGGCTCTCCTACGAGCAGTACGTC. The chain is built from TRBV28 and TRBJ2-7; 8 positions agree with TRBD2. Germline assignment: CDR1 MDHEN and CDR2 SYDVKM. Germline trimming cut 6 bases from V and 0 bases from J; bases unmatched to any gene: 16. The CDR3 sequence is 18 residues long.

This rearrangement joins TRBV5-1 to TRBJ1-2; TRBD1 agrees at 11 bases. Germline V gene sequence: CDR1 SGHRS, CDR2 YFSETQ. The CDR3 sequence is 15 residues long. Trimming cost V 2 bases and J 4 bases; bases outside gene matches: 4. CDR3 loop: CASSFGTGGIYGYTF. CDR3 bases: TGCGCCAGCAGCTTCGGGACAGGGGGAATCTATGGCTACACCTTC.

Here the CDR3 DNA reads TGTGCCAGCAGCGCGCCAGGGGGCGCGGGGACTGAAGCTTTCTTT. It is translated as CASSAPGGAGTEAFF. J is TRBJ1-1 and V is TRBV5-4; TRBD1 agrees at 8 bases. Trimming took 4 bases from V and 5 from J; bases not matched to a gene: 10. CDR1 and CDR2 (germline): SGHNT, YYREEE (reference sequence). CDR3 length: 15 amino acids.

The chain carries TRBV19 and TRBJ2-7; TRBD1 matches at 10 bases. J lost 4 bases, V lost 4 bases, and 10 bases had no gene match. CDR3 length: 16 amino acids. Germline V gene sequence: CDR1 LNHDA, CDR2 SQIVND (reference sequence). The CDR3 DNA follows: TGTGCCAGTAGTAGAGGGACAGGGGTATCTATTTACGAGCAGTACTTC. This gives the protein CASSRGTGVSIYEQYF.

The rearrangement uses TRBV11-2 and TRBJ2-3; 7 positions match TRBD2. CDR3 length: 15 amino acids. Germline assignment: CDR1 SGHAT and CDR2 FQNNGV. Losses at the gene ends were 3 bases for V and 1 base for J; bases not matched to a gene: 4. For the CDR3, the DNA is TGTGCCAGCAGCTTCGCTGCGGGGGGCACAGATACGCAGTATTTT. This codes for CASSFAAGGTDTQYF.

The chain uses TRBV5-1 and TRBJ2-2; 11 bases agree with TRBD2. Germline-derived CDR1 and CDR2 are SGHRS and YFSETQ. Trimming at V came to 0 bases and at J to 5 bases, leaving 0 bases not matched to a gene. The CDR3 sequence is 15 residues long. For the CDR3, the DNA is TGCGCCAGCAGCTTGGGGACTAGCGGGACCGGGGAGCTGTTTTTT. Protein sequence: CASSLGTSGTGELFF.

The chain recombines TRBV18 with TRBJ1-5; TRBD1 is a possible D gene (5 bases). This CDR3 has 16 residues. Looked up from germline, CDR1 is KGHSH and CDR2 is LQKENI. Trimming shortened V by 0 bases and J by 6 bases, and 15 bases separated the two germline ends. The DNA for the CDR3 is TGTGCCAGCTCACCACCGATAGGGTTGGGGGGTCAGCCCCAGCATTTT. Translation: CASSPPIGLGGQPQHF.

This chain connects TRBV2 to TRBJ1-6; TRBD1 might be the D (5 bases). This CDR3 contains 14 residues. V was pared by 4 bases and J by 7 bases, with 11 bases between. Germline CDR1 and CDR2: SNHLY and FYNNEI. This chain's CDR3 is CASSVGRQNSPLHF. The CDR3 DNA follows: TGTGCCAGCAGTGTGGGTAGACAGAATTCACCCCTCCACTTT. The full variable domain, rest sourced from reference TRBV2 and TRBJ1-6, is EPEVTQTPSHQVTQMGQEVILRCVPISNHLYFYWYRQILGQKVEFLVSFYNNEISEKSEIFDDQFSVERPDGSNFTLKIRSTKLEDSAMYFCASSVGRQNSPLHFGNGTRLTVT.

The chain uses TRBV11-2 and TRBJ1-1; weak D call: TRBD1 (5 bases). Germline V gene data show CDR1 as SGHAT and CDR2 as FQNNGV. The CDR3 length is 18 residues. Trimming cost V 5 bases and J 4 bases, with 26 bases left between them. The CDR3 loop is CASSRTTAKRAVSTEAFF. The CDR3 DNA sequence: TGTGCCAGCAGCCGAACGACAGCCAAAAGGGCCGTGAGCACTGAAGCTTTCTTT.

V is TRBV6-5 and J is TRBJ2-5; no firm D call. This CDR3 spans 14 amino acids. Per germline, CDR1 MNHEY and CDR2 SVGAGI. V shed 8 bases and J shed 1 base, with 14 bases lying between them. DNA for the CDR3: TGTGCCAGCTCAAGGATGGCGGTCCAAGAGACCCAGTACTTC. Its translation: CASSRMAVQETQYF.

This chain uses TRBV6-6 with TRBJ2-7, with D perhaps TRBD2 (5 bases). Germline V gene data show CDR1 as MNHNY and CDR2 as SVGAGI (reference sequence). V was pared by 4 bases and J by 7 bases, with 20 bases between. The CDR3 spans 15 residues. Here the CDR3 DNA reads TGTGCCAGCAGTTTAGGAAGTAGGACTCTGTTTGAGCAGTACTTC. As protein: CASSLGSRTLFEQYF.

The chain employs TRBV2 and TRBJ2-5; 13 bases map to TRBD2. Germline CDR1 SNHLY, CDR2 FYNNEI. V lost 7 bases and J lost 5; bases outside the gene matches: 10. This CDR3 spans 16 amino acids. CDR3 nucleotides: TGTGCCAGCATGAGGGAACTAGCGGGGGGGTTGGAGACCCAGTACTTC. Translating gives CASMRELAGGLETQYF.

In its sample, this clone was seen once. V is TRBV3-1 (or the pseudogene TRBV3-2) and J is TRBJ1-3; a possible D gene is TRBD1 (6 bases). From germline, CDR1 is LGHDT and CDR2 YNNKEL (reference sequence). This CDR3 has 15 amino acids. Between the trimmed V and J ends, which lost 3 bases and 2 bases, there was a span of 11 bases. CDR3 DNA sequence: TGTGCCAGCAGCCAGGGGGCCGGGCCTGGAAACACCATATATTTT. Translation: CASSQGAGPGNTIYF.

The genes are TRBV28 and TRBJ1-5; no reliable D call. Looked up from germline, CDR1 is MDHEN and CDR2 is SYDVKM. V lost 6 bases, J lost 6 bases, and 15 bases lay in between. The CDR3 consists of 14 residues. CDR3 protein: CASRPRGGTQPQHF. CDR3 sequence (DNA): TGTGCCAGCAGGCCTCGGGGTGGCACTCAGCCCCAGCATTTT.

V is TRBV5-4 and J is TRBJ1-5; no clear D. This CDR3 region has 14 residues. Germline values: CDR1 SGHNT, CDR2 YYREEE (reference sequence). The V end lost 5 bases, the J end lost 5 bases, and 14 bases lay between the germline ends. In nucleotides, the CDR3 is TGTGCCAGCAGACTCCGTGCCACAGATCAGCCCCAGCATTTT. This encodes CASRLRATDQPQHF.

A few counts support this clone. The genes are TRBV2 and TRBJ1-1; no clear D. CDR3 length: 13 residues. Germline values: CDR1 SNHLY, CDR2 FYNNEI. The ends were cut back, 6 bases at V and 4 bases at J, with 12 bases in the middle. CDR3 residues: CASSYLEGTEAFF. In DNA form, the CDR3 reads TGTGCCAGCAGCTACTTGGAGGGCACTGAAGCTTTCTTT.